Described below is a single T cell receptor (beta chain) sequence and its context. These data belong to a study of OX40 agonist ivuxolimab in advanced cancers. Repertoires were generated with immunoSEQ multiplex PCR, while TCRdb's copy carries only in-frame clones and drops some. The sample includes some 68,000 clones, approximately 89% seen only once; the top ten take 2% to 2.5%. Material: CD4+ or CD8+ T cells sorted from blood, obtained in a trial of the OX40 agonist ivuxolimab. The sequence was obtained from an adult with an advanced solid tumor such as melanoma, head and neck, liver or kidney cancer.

In DNA, the CDR3 is TGCGCCACCAGGCTGACAGGGTATCAAGAGACCCAGTACTTC. Protein product: CATRLTGYQETQYF. V and J are TRBV5-1 and TRBJ2-5, with 7 bases lining up with TRBD1. The V and J ends lost 9 bases and 2 bases, in that order; junction bases with no gene match: 10. CDR3 length: 14 amino acids. In germline, CDR1 is SGHRS, CDR2 YFSETQ.